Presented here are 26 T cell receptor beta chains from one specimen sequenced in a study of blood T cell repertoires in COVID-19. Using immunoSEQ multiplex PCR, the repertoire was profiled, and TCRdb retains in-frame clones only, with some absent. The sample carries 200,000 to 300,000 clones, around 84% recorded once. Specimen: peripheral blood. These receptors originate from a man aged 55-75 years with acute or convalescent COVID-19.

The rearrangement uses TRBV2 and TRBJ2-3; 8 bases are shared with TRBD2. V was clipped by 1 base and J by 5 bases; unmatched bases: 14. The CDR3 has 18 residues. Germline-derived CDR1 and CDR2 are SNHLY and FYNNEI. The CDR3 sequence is CASSEEDWTTRGGDTQYF. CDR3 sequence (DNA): TGTGCCAGCAGTGAAGAGGACTGGACTACCCGGGGGGGAGATACGCAGTATTTT.

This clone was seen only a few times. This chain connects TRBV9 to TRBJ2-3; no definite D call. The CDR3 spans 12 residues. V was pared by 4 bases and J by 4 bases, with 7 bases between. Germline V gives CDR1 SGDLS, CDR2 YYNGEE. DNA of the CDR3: TGTGCCAGCAGCAGACTTGCAGATACGCAGTATTTT. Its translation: CASSRLADTQYF.

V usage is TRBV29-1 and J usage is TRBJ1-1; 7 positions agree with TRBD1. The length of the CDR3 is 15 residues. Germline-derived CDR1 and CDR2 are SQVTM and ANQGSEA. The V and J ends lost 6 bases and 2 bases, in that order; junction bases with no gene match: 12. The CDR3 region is CSVHGTAKTNTEAFF. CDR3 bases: TGCAGCGTCCATGGGACAGCGAAAACTAACACTGAAGCTTTCTTT.

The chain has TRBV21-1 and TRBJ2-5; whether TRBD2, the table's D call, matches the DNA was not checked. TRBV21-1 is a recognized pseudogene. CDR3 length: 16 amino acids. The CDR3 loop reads CASSKEEAGGSETQYF. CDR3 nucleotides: TGTGCCAGCAGCAAGGAGGAAGCGGGAGGGTCCGAGACCCAGTACTTC.

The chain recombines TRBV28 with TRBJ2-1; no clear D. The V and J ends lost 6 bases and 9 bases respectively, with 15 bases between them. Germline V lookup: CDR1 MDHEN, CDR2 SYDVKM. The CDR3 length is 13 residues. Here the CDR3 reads CASSHHQVSEQFF. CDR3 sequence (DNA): TGTGCCAGCAGCCACCACCAGGTTAGTGAGCAGTTCTTC.

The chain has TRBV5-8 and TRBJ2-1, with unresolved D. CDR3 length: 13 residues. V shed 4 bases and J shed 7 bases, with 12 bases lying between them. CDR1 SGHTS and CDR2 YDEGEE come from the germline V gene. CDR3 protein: CASSPLLRNEQFF. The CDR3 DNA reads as TGTGCCAGCAGCCCCCTTTTGAGGAATGAGCAGTTCTTC.

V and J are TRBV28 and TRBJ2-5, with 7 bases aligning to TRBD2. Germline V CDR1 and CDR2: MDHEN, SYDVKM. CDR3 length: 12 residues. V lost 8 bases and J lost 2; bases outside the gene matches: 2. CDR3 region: CASGGGQETQYF. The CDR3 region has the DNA TGTGCCAGCGGCGGGGGACAAGAGACCCAGTACTTC.

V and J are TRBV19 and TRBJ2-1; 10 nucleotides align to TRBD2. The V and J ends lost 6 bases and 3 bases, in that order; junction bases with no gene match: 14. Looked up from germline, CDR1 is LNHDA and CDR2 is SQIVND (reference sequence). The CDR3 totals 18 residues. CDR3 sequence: CASRSVVGLAENYNEQFF. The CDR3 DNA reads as TGTGCCAGTAGATCAGTAGTTGGACTAGCGGAAAACTACAATGAGCAGTTCTTC.

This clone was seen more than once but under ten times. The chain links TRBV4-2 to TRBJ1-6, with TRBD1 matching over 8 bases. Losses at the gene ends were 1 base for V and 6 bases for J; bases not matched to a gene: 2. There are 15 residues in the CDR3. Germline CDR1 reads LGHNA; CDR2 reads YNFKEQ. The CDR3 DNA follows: TGTGCCAGCAGCCAAGGAGGACAGGGTAATTCACCCCTCCACTTT. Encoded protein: CASSQGGQGNSPLHF.

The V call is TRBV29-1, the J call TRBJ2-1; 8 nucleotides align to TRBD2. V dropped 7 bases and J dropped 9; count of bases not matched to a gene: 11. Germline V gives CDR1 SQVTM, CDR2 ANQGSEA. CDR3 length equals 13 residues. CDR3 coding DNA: TGCAGCGCGCACGGGGGGGCCGTACGTGAGCAGTTCTTC. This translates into CSAHGGAVREQFF.

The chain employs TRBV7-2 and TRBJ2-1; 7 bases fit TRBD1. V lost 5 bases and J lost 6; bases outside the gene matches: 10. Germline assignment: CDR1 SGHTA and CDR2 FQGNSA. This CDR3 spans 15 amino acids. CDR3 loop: CASSIQGRIFNEQFF. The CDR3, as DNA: TGTGCCAGCAGCATACAGGGGCGGATTTTCAATGAGCAGTTCTTC.

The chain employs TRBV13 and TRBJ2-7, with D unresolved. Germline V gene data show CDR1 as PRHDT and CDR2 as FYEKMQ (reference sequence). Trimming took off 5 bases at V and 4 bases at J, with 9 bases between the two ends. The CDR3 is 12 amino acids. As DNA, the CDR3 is TGTGCCAGCAGCCCCAGGTCTTACGAGCAGTACTTC. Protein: CASSPRSYEQYF.

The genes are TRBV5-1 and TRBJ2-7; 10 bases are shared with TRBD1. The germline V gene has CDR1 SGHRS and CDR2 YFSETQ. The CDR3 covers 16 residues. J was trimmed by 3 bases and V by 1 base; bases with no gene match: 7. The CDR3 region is CASSLRLGQGSYEQYF. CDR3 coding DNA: TGCGCCAGCAGCTTGAGACTGGGACAGGGGAGCTACGAGCAGTACTTC.

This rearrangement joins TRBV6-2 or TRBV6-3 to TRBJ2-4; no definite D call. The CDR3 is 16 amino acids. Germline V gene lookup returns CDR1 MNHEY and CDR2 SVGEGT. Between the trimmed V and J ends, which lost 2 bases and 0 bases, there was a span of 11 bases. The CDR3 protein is CASSYGLLIAKNIQYF. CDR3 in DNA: TGTGCCAGCAGTTACGGGCTGTTAATAGCCAAAAACATTCAGTACTTC.

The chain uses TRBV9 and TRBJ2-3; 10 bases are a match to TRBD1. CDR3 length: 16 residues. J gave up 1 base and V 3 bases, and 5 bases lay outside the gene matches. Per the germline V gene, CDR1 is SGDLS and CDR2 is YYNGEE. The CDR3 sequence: CASSEIGTGGTDTQYF. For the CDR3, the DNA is TGTGCCAGCAGCGAGATCGGGACAGGGGGCACAGATACGCAGTATTTT.

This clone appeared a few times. The CDR3 protein is CASTGGSNIQYF. Written as DNA, the CDR3 is TGTGCCAGTACAGGGGGCAGCAACATTCAGTACTTC. The chain is built from TRBV11-1 and TRBJ2-4, with TRBD1 matching 9 bases. Germline assignment: CDR1 SGHAT and CDR2 FQDESV (reference sequence). This CDR3 is built from 12 residues. Losses at the gene ends were 9 bases for V and 7 bases for J; bases not matched to a gene: 4.

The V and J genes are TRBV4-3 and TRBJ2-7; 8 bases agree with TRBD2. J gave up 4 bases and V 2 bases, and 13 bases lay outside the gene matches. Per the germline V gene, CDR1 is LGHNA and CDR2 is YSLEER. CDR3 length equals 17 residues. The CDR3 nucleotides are TGCGCCAGCAGCCAATCTGGGGGGGGTAGCGGGATTTACGAGCAGTACTTC. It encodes CASSQSGGGSGIYEQYF.

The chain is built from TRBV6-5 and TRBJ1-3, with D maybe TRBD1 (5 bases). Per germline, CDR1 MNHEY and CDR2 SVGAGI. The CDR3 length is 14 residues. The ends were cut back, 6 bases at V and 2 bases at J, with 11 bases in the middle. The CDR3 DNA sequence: TGTGCCAGCAGCCCCCCAGGGACTGGAAACACCATATATTTT. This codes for CASSPPGTGNTIYF.

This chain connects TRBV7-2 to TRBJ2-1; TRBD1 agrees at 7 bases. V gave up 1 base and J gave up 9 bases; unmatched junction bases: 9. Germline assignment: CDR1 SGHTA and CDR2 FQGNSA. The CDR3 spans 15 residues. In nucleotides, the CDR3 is TGTGCCAGCAGCTTAGTCTTGAGGGGGCAAGGTGAGCAGTTCTTC. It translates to CASSLVLRGQGEQFF.

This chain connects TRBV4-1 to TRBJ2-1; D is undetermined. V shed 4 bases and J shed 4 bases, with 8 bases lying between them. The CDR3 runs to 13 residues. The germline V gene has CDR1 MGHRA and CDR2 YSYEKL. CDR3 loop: CASSRDIYNEQFF. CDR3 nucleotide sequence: TGCGCCAGCAGCCGAGACATTTACAATGAGCAGTTCTTC.

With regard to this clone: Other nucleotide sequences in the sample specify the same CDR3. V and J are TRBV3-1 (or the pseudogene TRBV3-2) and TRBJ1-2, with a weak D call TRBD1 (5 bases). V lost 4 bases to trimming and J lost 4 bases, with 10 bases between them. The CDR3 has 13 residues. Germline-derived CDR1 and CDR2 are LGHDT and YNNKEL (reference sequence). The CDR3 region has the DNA TGTGCCAGCAGCCCGGCCGGGGGCTATGGCTACACCTTC. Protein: CASSPAGGYGYTF.

In DNA form, the CDR3 reads TGTGCCAGCAGCTCCCCAGTTAATCTAGCGGGAGTAGGCGAGCAGTACTTC. Amino acids: CASSSPVNLAGVGEQYF. The rearrangement links TRBV7-3 to TRBJ2-7; 10 bases are shared with TRBD2. Losses at the gene ends were 4 bases for V and 6 bases for J; bases not matched to a gene: 15. The CDR3 sequence is 17 residues long. CDR1 and CDR2 from the germline V gene are SGHTA and FQGTGA. Together with reference TRBV7-3 and TRBJ2-7, the CDR3 gives the full variable domain: GAGVSQTPSNKVTEKGKYVELRCDPISGHTALYWYRQSLGQGPEFLIYFQGTGAADDSGLPNDRFFAVRPEGSVSTLKIQRTERGDSAVYLCASSSPVNLAGVGEQYFGPGTRLTVT.

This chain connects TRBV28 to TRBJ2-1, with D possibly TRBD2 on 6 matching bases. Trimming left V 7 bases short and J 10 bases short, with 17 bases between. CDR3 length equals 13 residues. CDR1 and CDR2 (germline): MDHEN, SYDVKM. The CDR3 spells CASTGLLVREQFF. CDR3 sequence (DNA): TGTGCCAGCACGGGACTCTTGGTGCGAGAGCAGTTCTTC.

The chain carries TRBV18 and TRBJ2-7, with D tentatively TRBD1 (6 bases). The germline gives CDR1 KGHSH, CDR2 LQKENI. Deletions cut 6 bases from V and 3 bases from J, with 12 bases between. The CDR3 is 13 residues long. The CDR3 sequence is CASSRQEIYEQYF. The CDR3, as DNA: TGTGCCAGCTCGCGACAGGAGATCTACGAGCAGTACTTC. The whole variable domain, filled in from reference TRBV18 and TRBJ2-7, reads NAGVMQNPRHLVRRRGQEARLRCSPMKGHSHVYWYRQLPEEGLKFMVYLQKENIIDESGMPKERFSAEFPKEGPSILRIQQVVRGDSAAYFCASSRQEIYEQYFGPGTRLTVT.

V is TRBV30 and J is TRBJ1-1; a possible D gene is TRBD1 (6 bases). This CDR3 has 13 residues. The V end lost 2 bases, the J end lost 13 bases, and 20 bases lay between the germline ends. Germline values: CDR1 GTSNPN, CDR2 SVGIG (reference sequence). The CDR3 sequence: CAWSPTGLQRGFF. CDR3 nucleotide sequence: TGTGCCTGGAGTCCGACAGGCCTCCAAAGGGGTTTCTTT.

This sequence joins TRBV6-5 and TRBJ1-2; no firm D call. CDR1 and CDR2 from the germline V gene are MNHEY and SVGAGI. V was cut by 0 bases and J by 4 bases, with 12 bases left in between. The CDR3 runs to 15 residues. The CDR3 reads CASSYSTRGAYGYTF. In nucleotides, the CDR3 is TGTGCCAGCAGTTACTCTACCCGCGGCGCCTATGGCTACACCTTC.